This T cell receptor (beta chain) was identified in a study of cytomegalovirus exposure and HLA in healthy donors. Study conclusions and caveats: TCR beta V- and J-gene trimming was later associated with a missense DCLRE1C variant.

Between the trimmed V and J ends, which lost 0 bases and 2 bases, there was a span of 10 bases. Germline loops: CDR1 MNHNS, CDR2 SASEGT. This CDR3 is 15 amino acids long. As for this clone: Its antigen is as yet unknown.

Amplification used 60 Vbeta primers and 13 Jbeta primers. Repertoires were generated with immunoSEQ multiplex PCR, while TCRdb's copy carries only in-frame clones and drops some. The sample includes around 170,000 clones, 76% of them seen just once. The origin of this receptor is a young man in good health and CMV-seronegative. The sample comprised PBMCs. V is TRBV6-1 and J is TRBJ1-2, with D perhaps matching TRBD1 (6 bases). In DNA, the CDR3 is TGTGCCAGCAGTGAAGCGGGGGGGGCGAACTATGGCTACACCTTC. Its translation: CASSEAGGANYGYTF.